This T cell receptor beta chain was retrieved from a study of cytomegalovirus exposure and HLA in healthy donors. V lost 7 bases and J lost 7; bases outside the gene matches: 5. This CDR3 region has 12 residues. Germline CDR1 and CDR2: LNHDA and SQIVND (reference sequence). The PCR employed 60 Vbeta primers together with 13 Jbeta primers. TCRdb's table, derived via immunoSEQ multiplex PCR, lists solely in-frame clones and lacks some. The sample lists 40,000 or so clones, roughly 60% seen once, with 8% to 9.5% in the top ten. The TCR originated in a human donor in good health. Sequencing was performed on PBMCs. The chain has TRBV19 and TRBJ1-2; 8 nucleotides align to TRBD1. The CDR3 DNA follows: TGTGCCAGTAACCGGGACAGGTCTGGCTACACCTTC. It translates to CASNRDRSGYTF.